This passage covers 31 T cell receptor beta chains from one sample sequenced in a study of blood T cells in healthy people across ages. Next came a second PCR, run for about 6 to 12 cycles, which used a sample-barcoded 5' primer along with a J-beta primer mix. TCRdb re-analysed the 5' RACE reads in MiXCR, keeping a single row per CDR3 protein. The data hold under 800,000 distinct CDR3 sequences, with under 25% observed a single time. The sample comprised blood. The receptor source for this set is a man aged 65 to 79 in good health.

The sample holds a few counts of this clonotype. The chain links TRBV27 to TRBJ2-3; TRBD2 matches at 9 bases. The CDR3 totals 16 residues. Germline V gives CDR1 MNHEY, CDR2 SMNVEV (reference sequence). After removal of 2 bases from V and 0 bases from J, the junction contained 3 bases not matched to a gene. CDR3 in DNA: TGTGCCAGCAGTTTAGCGGGAGGGGTAAGCACAGATACGCAGTATTTT. Its translation is CASSLAGGVSTDTQYF.

The gene calls are TRBV11-3 and TRBJ2-5, with D uncertain. The CDR3 sequence is 13 residues long. Germline V gene sequence: CDR1 SGHNT, CDR2 YENEEA. Trimming left V 3 bases short and J 5 bases short, with 10 bases between. The CDR3 spells CASSLNSVETQYF. CDR3 nucleotide sequence: TGTGCCAGCAGCTTGAACTCTGTGGAGACCCAGTACTTC. Filled out from reference TRBV11-3 and TRBJ2-5, the complete variable domain reads EAGVVQSPRYKIIEKKQPVAFWCNPISGHNTLYWYLQNLGQGPELLIRYENEEAVDDSQLPKDRFSAERLKGVDSTLKIQPAELGDSAVYLCASSLNSVETQYFGPGTRLLVL.

This clonotype was observed a handful of times. The chain employs TRBV4-1 and TRBJ2-7; TRBD2 might be the D (5 bases). V shed 3 bases and J shed 0 bases, with 9 bases lying between them. Looked up from germline, CDR1 is MGHRA and CDR2 is YSYEKL. The CDR3 contains 14 residues. The CDR3 DNA is TGCGCCAGCAGCCACGCCGGGGACTCCTACGAGCAGTACTTC. Translating it yields CASSHAGDSYEQYF.

The chain has TRBV5-1 and TRBJ1-1; no firm D call. This CDR3 spans 12 amino acids. CDR1 is SGHRS, CDR2 YFSETQ, per germline. V shed 4 bases and J shed 11 bases, with 15 bases lying between them. The CDR3 here is CASSHTGSGAFF. In nucleotides, the CDR3 is TGCGCCAGCAGCCACACCGGGAGTGGGGCTTTCTTT.

This clonotype occurred a few times. The chain is built from TRBV7-9 and TRBJ2-1; 7 bases match TRBD2. This CDR3 spans 15 amino acids. Germline CDR1 is SEHNR and CDR2 is FQNEAQ (reference sequence). V dropped 4 bases and J dropped 6; count of bases not matched to a gene: 9. The CDR3 DNA reads as TGTGCCAGCAGCTCCGGACTAGGGTACTCCAATGAGCAGTTCTTC. Its protein product is CASSSGLGYSNEQFF.

This clonotype was observed a few times. V usage is TRBV4-3 and J usage is TRBJ2-1, with D hard to call. The CDR3 contains 13 residues. Trimming shortened V by 0 bases and J by 6 bases, and 6 bases separated the two germline ends. Germline lookup yields CDR1 LGHNA and CDR2 YSLEER. In nucleotides, the CDR3 is TGCGCCAGCAGCCAAGATATGGGCAATGAGCAGTTCTTC. Amino acids: CASSQDMGNEQFF.

A few counts support this clonotype. Here the CDR3 reads CASSAYQETQYF. The CDR3 DNA reads TGTGCCAGCTCAGCGTACCAAGAGACCCAGTACTTC. The chain employs TRBV18 and TRBJ2-5; D remains unclear. The V gene's germline CDR1 is KGHSH and CDR2 LQKENI. Between the trimmed V and J ends, which lost 5 bases and 0 bases, there was a span of 4 bases. The CDR3 is 12 amino acids.

The chain has TRBV5-1 and TRBJ2-3, with 10 bases identical to TRBD2. Unmatched junction bases numbered 10, after V lost 3 bases and J lost 0 bases. The germline V gene has CDR1 SGHRS and CDR2 YFSETQ. The CDR3 is made up of 18 amino acids. DNA of the CDR3: TGCGCCAGCAGCTCCCTAGTAAGCGGGAGGGCCAGCACAGATACGCAGTATTTT. Translation: CASSSLVSGRASTDTQYF.

This chain joins TRBV27 and TRBJ1-5; D might be TRBD1 (5 bases). This CDR3 comprises 12 residues. CDR1 is MNHEY and CDR2 is SMNVEV in the germline V gene (reference sequence). Trimming removed 8 bases at V and 8 bases at J, with 13 bases between. The CDR3 here is CASSPLGEPQHF. The CDR3 nucleotides read TGTGCCAGCTCCCCGTTGGGGGAGCCCCAGCATTTT.

This clonotype was counted a few times. The genes are TRBV24-1 and TRBJ2-3; D not resolved. V dropped 2 bases and J dropped 6 bases, with 2 bases sitting between them. Per the germline V gene, CDR1 is KGHDR and CDR2 is SFDVKD. The CDR3 totals 11 residues. The CDR3 loop reads CATSDYDTQYF. CDR3 DNA: TGTGCCACCAGTGATTATGATACGCAGTATTTT.

The CDR3 spells CASSRTVPSGANVLTF. Written as DNA, the CDR3 is TGTGCCAGCAGCAGGACAGTCCCCTCTGGGGCCAACGTCCTGACTTTC. The chain is built from TRBV7-9 and TRBJ2-6; a weak D match, TRBD1 (6 bases). V was pared by 5 bases and J by 0 bases, with 11 bases between. The CDR3 contains 16 residues. CDR1 SEHNR and CDR2 FQNEAQ come from the germline V gene (reference sequence).

The V gene is TRBV10-3, the J gene TRBJ2-5, with unresolved D. The CDR3 loop spans 14 amino acids. The V gene's germline CDR1 is ENHRY and CDR2 SYGVKD. V lost 3 bases and J 4 bases, leaving 12 bases between the germline ends. For the CDR3, the DNA is TGTGCCATCAGTGAAGGATACTATGGAGAGACCCAGTACTTC. Its protein is CAISEGYYGETQYF.

This clonotype was detected only a few times. This sequence joins TRBV21-1 and TRBJ2-5; no DNA check was done on the table's D call, TRBD1. TRBV21-1 is a documented pseudogene. The CDR3 length is 15 residues. In DNA form, the CDR3 reads TGTGCCAGCAGCAAAGACTCCGGGAATCAAGAGACCCAGTACTTC. Amino acids: CASSKDSGNQETQYF.

This clonotype occurred a few times. The chain employs TRBV7-9 and TRBJ2-1; D possibly matches TRBD1 or TRBD2 (5 bases each). V dropped 11 bases and J dropped 2 bases, with 10 bases sitting between them. Germline CDR1 and CDR2: SEHNR and FQNEAQ (reference sequence). This CDR3 contains 12 residues. The CDR3 DNA is TGTGCCGGGGGAAATACCTACAATGAGCAGTTCTTC. Its protein is CAGGNTYNEQFF.

This clonotype was counted between two and nine times. The rearrangement links TRBV20-1 to TRBJ1-5, with 9 nucleotides matching TRBD1. Germline V gene lookup returns CDR1 DFQATT and CDR2 SNEGSKA (reference sequence). V dropped 6 bases and J dropped 4; count of bases not matched to a gene: 10. The CDR3 is 15 amino acids. Written as DNA, the CDR3 is TGCAGTGCCAATAGGGGGGGACAGGGAAATCAGCCCCAGCATTTT. Its translation is CSANRGGQGNQPQHF.

The sample holds many counts of this clonotype. The J gene is TRBJ1-1, the V gene TRBV7-8; D remains ambiguous. Germline V gene lookup returns CDR1 SGHVS and CDR2 FQNEAQ. This CDR3 spans 13 amino acids. V lost 1 base to trimming and J lost 4 bases, with 7 bases between them. CDR3: CASSLGLGTEAFF. The CDR3 region has the DNA TGTGCCAGCAGCTTAGGATTGGGCACTGAAGCTTTCTTT.

The chain couples TRBV19 to TRBJ1-1; the D gene is possibly TRBD1 (6 bases). Germline CDR1 LNHDA, CDR2 SQIVND (reference sequence). The CDR3 is made up of 11 amino acids. V dropped 10 bases and J dropped 5 bases, with 11 bases sitting between them. CDR3 nucleotides: TGTGCCACCGGGGGGCGAACTGAAGCTTTCTTT. Translation gives CATGGRTEAFF.

The rearrangement uses TRBV10-2 and TRBJ2-5; 9 positions match TRBD1. CDR1 and CDR2 (germline): WSHSY, SAAADI. The ends lost 2 bases at V and 11 bases at J; junction bases unmatched: 9. The CDR3 has 14 amino acids. CDR3 bases: TGCGCCAGCAGTGAGATCGGACAGGGGAGGGAGCAGTACTTC. Its protein product is CASSEIGQGREQYF.

The chain combines TRBV13 with TRBJ2-7, with 8 bases matching TRBD1. CDR3 length: 14 amino acids. The germline V gene has CDR1 PRHDT and CDR2 FYEKMQ (reference sequence). V gave up 5 bases and J gave up 0 bases; unmatched junction bases: 3. DNA of the CDR3: TGTGCCAGCAGCGAGGACAGGGTCTCCTACGAGCAGTACTTC. Amino acid sequence: CASSEDRVSYEQYF.

For this clonotype: One end of the junction does not line up with germline, which may come from a read error. The rearrangement links TRBV20-1 to TRBJ2-5, with 9 bases identical to TRBD1. The CDR3 spans 16 residues. Germline CDR1 is DFQATT and CDR2 is SNEGSKA (reference sequence). The CDR3 nucleotides are TGCAGTGCTAGAGGAGGGGGGACAGGGTATCAAGATACCCAGTACTTC. Amino acid sequence: CSARGGGTGYQDTQYF.

The J gene is TRBJ2-7, the V gene TRBV29-1, with TRBD2 matching over 16 bases. Germline V gives CDR1 SQVTM, CDR2 ANQGSEA. The CDR3 runs 18 residues. The V segment lost 0 bases and the J segment 4 bases; nucleotides outside the gene matches: 9. Written as DNA, the CDR3 is TGCAGCGTTGAAGATCTGGGGACTAGCGGGAGGGCCGGATACGAGCAGTACTTC. Translation gives CSVEDLGTSGRAGYEQYF.

There are many counts of this clonotype. The chain combines TRBV7-6 with TRBJ2-2, with no clear D. This CDR3 is 15 amino acids long. The V gene's germline CDR1 is SGHVS and CDR2 FNYEAQ. The V end was cut by 0 bases, the J end by 1 base, with 6 bases between. The CDR3 is CASSLAERNTGELFF. The DNA for the CDR3 is TGTGCCAGCAGCTTAGCCGAGCGGAACACCGGGGAGCTGTTTTTT.

This clonotype was counted many times. The gene calls are TRBV20-1 and TRBJ1-2, with TRBD1 matching 9 bases. V trimming: 6 bases; J trimming: 4 bases; junction bases outside the gene matches: 6. CDR1 DFQATT and CDR2 SNEGSKA come from the germline V gene (reference sequence). The CDR3 is made up of 13 amino acids. The CDR3 protein is CSAWTGVGYGYTF. The CDR3 DNA is TGCAGTGCCTGGACAGGGGTGGGCTATGGCTACACCTTC.

J is TRBJ2-7 and V is TRBV12-3 or TRBV12-4; D remains ambiguous. The DNA end is more similar to TRBJ2-1, so the J call may be wrong. This CDR3 spans 13 amino acids. CDR3 protein: CASSLLPGNEQFF. The CDR3 DNA reads as TGTGCCAGCAGTTTACTGCCGGGCAATGAGCAGTTCTTC.

This clonotype was seen a handful of times. The chain uses TRBV4-3 and TRBJ2-7; D unclear. The last part of the DNA fits TRBJ2-1 better; the J call may be wrong. Germline V gene lookup returns CDR1 LGHNA and CDR2 YSLEER. The CDR3 spans 15 residues. The DNA for the CDR3 is TGCGCCAGCAGCCAAGATCCTCCAGGCTACAATGAGCAGTTCTTC. Its protein product is CASSQDPPGYNEQFF.

The gene calls are TRBV7-2 and TRBJ2-1; D not resolved. V lost 2 bases, J lost 4 bases, and 3 bases lay in between. CDR3 length equals 12 residues. Germline-derived CDR1 and CDR2 are SGHTA and FQGNSA. The CDR3 protein is CASSLMYNEQFF. CDR3 DNA sequence: TGTGCCAGCAGCTTAATGTACAATGAGCAGTTCTTC.

The chain is built from TRBV10-3 and TRBJ1-2, with D unclear. This CDR3 spans 13 amino acids. Germline assignment: CDR1 ENHRY and CDR2 SYGVKD. The V gene lost 4 bases and the J gene lost 4 bases, with 10 bases spanning the gap. The CDR3: CAISGGVGYGYTF. In DNA, the CDR3 is TGTGCCATCAGTGGCGGGGTTGGCTATGGCTACACCTTC.

This clonotype was counted a few times. The chain carries TRBV7-3 and TRBJ2-3; D might be TRBD2 (6 bases). CDR1 is SGHTA and CDR2 is FQGTGA in the germline V gene. The CDR3 consists of 16 residues. The V end lost 2 bases, the J end lost 2 bases, and 14 bases lay between the germline ends. As DNA, the CDR3 is TGTGCCAGCAGCTTATTAGCGGTAGCGCCCACAGATACGCAGTATTTT. Its protein product is CASSLLAVAPTDTQYF.

The table lists this clonotype with a count of one. V usage is TRBV28 and J usage is TRBJ2-7, with TRBD1 identical over 7 bases. This CDR3 is 15 amino acids long. Germline V lookup: CDR1 MDHEN, CDR2 SYDVKM. The V segment lost 1 base and the J segment 1 base; nucleotides outside the gene matches: 4. The CDR3 protein is CASSLLQGQSYEQYF. In nucleotides, the CDR3 is TGTGCCAGCAGTTTATTACAGGGGCAGTCCTACGAGCAGTACTTC.

This clonotype has a handful of counts. The chain has TRBV28 and TRBJ2-5, with 8 bases aligning to TRBD1. Trimming removed 5 bases from V and 1 base from J; junction bases left unmatched: 6. Germline-derived CDR1 and CDR2 are MDHEN and SYDVKM. The length of the CDR3 is 15 residues. DNA for the CDR3: TGTGCCAGCAGTACCGGACAGGGACTCCAAGAGACCCAGTACTTC. Amino acid sequence: CASSTGQGLQETQYF.

This clonotype was picked up a small number of times. This chain links TRBV6-1 with TRBJ2-1; D is perhaps TRBD2 (5 bases). This CDR3 comprises 15 residues. The germline V and J ends were trimmed by 6 bases and 2 bases, with 14 bases remaining between them. CDR1 is MNHNS, CDR2 SASEGT, per germline. Here the CDR3 DNA reads TGTGCCAGCAGGGCTACTAGATCCCCCTACAATGAGCAGTTCTTC. Translation: CASRATRSPYNEQFF.